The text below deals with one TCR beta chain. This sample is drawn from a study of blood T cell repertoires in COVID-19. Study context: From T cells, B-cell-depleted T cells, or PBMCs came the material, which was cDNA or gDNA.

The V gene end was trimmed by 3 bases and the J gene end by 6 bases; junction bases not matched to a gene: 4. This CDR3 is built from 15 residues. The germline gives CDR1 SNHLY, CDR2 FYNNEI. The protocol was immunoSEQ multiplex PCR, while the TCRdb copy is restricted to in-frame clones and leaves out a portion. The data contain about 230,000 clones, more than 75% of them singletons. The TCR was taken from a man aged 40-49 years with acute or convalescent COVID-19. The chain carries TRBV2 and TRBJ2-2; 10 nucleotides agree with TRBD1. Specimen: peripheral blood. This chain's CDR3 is CASSDLGQGSGELFF. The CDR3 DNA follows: TGTGCCAGCAGTGACCTGGGACAGGGGTCCGGGGAGCTGTTTTTT.